This entry lists 21 T cell receptor beta chains sequenced from one sample in a study of cytomegalovirus exposure and HLA in healthy donors. PCR employed 60 Vbeta and 13 Jbeta primers. TCRdb's table, derived via immunoSEQ multiplex PCR, lists solely in-frame clones and lacks some. The table includes about 190,000 clones, around 75% detected once. The sample was PBMCs. These receptors were collected from a woman between 50 and 59 years old in good health and CMV-seronegative.

The chain combines TRBV7-2 with TRBJ2-1, with 7 bases matching TRBD2. The junction had 8 bases not matched to a gene; V was cut back by 5 bases and J by 4 bases. Per germline, CDR1 SGHTA and CDR2 FQGNSA. The CDR3 runs to 15 residues. This CDR3 is CASSLAGAFYNEQFF. In DNA, the CDR3 is TGTGCCAGCAGCCTTGCGGGAGCCTTTTACAATGAGCAGTTCTTC.

The rearrangement joins TRBV7-2 to TRBJ1-2; D remains unclear. Germline V CDR1 and CDR2: SGHTA, FQGNSA. V was pared by 8 bases and J by 8 bases, with 15 bases between. This CDR3 has 12 residues. CDR3 sequence reads: CASLWFSRGYTF. The CDR3 DNA reads TGTGCCAGCCTTTGGTTCTCGCGCGGCTACACCTTC.

The chain employs TRBV19 and TRBJ2-7, with D perhaps matching TRBD1 (6 bases). CDR3 length: 13 residues. Germline values: CDR1 LNHDA, CDR2 SQIVND (reference sequence). Trimming took off 5 bases at V and 2 bases at J, with 10 bases between the two ends. CDR3 sequence: CASSEGHTYEQYF. CDR3 coding DNA: TGTGCCAGTAGTGAGGGACACACCTACGAGCAGTACTTC.

This clone was observed once. The chain carries TRBV7-9 and TRBJ1-5; D is perhaps TRBD1 (5 bases). Trimming removed 1 base at V and 5 bases at J, with 12 bases between. The CDR3 consists of 15 residues. Germline lookup yields CDR1 SEHNR and CDR2 FQNEAQ (reference sequence). CDR3 residues: CASSLGQGSDQPQHF. The CDR3 DNA reads TGTGCCAGCAGCTTAGGCCAGGGATCAGATCAGCCCCAGCATTTT.

As DNA, the CDR3 is TGTGCCAGCAGTCGGTACGGGACAGATAATTCACCCCTCCACTTT. Protein: CASSRYGTDNSPLHF. This chain joins TRBV6-6 and TRBJ1-6; 7 positions agree with TRBD1. Trimming cost V 5 bases and J 5 bases; bases outside gene matches: 6. Germline V CDR1 and CDR2: MNHNY, SVGAGI (reference sequence). This CDR3 has 15 residues.

DNA for the CDR3: TGTGCCAGCAGCTTAGGGGTAGCGGGGGGCGACAATGAGCAGTTCTTC. Translation gives CASSLGVAGGDNEQFF. This chain uses TRBV7-2 with TRBJ2-1; 10 bases are shared with TRBD2. From germline, CDR1 is SGHTA and CDR2 FQGNSA. The CDR3 spans 16 residues. V lost 1 base, J lost 5 bases, and 5 bases stayed unmatched.

The rearrangement links TRBV27 to TRBJ1-2, with TRBD1 as a possible D gene (6 bases). The CDR3 is 16 amino acids. Germline lookup yields CDR1 MNHEY and CDR2 SMNVEV (reference sequence). Trimming shortened V by 5 bases and J by 4 bases, and 20 bases separated the two germline ends. This chain's CDR3 is CASSISRGGAAYGYTF. DNA for the CDR3: TGTGCCAGCAGTATCAGTCGCGGGGGGGCGGCCTATGGCTACACCTTC.

The rearrangement uses TRBV9 and TRBJ2-3; 9 nucleotides line up with TRBD2. Unmatched junction bases numbered 2, after V lost 3 bases and J lost 0 bases. Germline CDR1 reads SGDLS; CDR2 reads YYNGEE. The CDR3 extends over 15 amino acids. The CDR3 loop reads CASSAGTSSTDTQYF. In nucleotides, the CDR3 is TGTGCCAGCAGCGCCGGGACTAGCAGCACAGATACGCAGTATTTT.

The V gene is TRBV19, the J gene TRBJ1-5; TRBD1 matches at 8 bases. The CDR3 is 15 residues long. CDR1 is LNHDA and CDR2 is SQIVND in the germline V gene (reference sequence). V gave up 6 bases and J gave up 5 bases; unmatched junction bases: 9. CDR3 region: CASSPGGGGYQPQHF. Here the CDR3 DNA reads TGTGCCAGTAGCCCAGGGGGCGGAGGATATCAGCCCCAGCATTTT.

The CDR3 sequence: CASSYGLGQETQYF. CDR3 DNA: TGTGCCAGCAGCTATGGACTCGGCCAAGAGACCCAGTACTTC. The rearrangement links TRBV5-4 to TRBJ2-5; D is perhaps TRBD2 (5 bases). V gave up 3 bases and J gave up 1 base, with 10 bases separating them. CDR3 length: 14 amino acids. Germline V CDR1 and CDR2: SGHNT, YYREEE (reference sequence).

This clone turned up a few times. CDR3 in DNA: TGTGCCAGCTCACCGGGACAGGCGTCTGCTGGAAACACCATATATTTT. This encodes CASSPGQASAGNTIYF. This chain connects TRBV18 to TRBJ1-3, with 8 bases aligning to TRBD1. V lost 3 bases, J lost 2 bases, and 6 bases stayed unmatched. Looked up from germline, CDR1 is KGHSH and CDR2 is LQKENI. The CDR3 sequence is 16 residues long.

V and J are TRBV5-1 and TRBJ2-5, with D perhaps TRBD1 (5 bases). CDR3 size: 15 residues. The V gene lost 0 bases and the J gene lost 2 bases, with 11 bases spanning the gap. Germline-derived CDR1 and CDR2 are SGHRS and YFSETQ. CDR3 sequence (DNA): TGCGCCAGCAGCTTGGCAGGGATCCCGCAAGAGACCCAGTACTTC. Translating gives CASSLAGIPQETQYF.

CDR3 bases: TGTGCCAGCAGCTTACTATGGGAGTTGAACTACAATGAGCAGTTCTTC. Its protein is CASSLLWELNYNEQFF. V usage is TRBV7-2 and J usage is TRBJ2-1; D is perhaps TRBD2 (5 bases). CDR1 is SGHTA, CDR2 FQGNSA, per germline. The CDR3 length is 16 residues. V was pared by 2 bases and J by 3 bases, with 14 bases between.

This sequence joins TRBV11-3 and TRBJ1-1; D call uncertain. CDR3 size: 15 residues. V dropped 5 bases and J dropped 1 base, with 14 bases sitting between them. Germline V gene data show CDR1 as SGHNT and CDR2 as YENEEA. CDR3 DNA: TGTGCCAGCAGCCTCTTTGCGGGGTCGAACACTGAAGCTTTCTTT. It is translated as CASSLFAGSNTEAFF.

The table lists this clone with a count of one. The chain uses TRBV10-3 and TRBJ2-1, with 13 nucleotides matching TRBD2. V was clipped by 8 bases and J by 8 bases; unmatched bases: 15. The germline CDR1 and CDR2 sequences are ENHRY and SYGVKD. The CDR3 sequence is 17 residues long. The CDR3 region has the DNA TGTGCCATCGGGGCGGGACTAGCGGGGTCCCGGGGGGATGAGCAGTTCTTC. Protein product: CAIGAGLAGSRGDEQFF.

The genes are TRBV7-2 and TRBJ2-7, with unresolved D. Trimming cost V 0 bases and J 0 bases, with 3 bases left between them. Germline CDR1 and CDR2: SGHTA and FQGNSA. The CDR3 is made up of 13 amino acids. This CDR3 reads CASSLAFSYEQYF. The CDR3, as DNA: TGTGCCAGCAGCTTAGCCTTCTCCTACGAGCAGTACTTC.

This sequence joins TRBV5-1 and TRBJ1-3; 9 nucleotides align to TRBD1. This CDR3 has 16 amino acids. CDR1 is SGHRS, CDR2 YFSETQ, per germline. With 4 bases clipped from V and 0 bases from J, the junction kept 5 bases outside the gene matches. CDR3 in amino acids: CASSGGTGLSGNTIYF. CDR3 bases: TGCGCCAGCAGCGGCGGGACAGGGCTCTCTGGAAACACCATATATTTT.

The chain couples TRBV7-2 to TRBJ2-2, with D tentatively TRBD1 (6 bases). The ends were cut back, 5 bases at V and 7 bases at J, with 17 bases in the middle. CDR1 and CDR2 (germline): SGHTA, FQGNSA. This CDR3 spans 15 amino acids. The CDR3 loop is CASSVPTGSGGELFF. CDR3 DNA sequence: TGTGCCAGCAGCGTACCGACAGGCTCGGGCGGGGAGCTGTTTTTT.

This clone was seen a handful of times. The CDR3 DNA reads as TGTGCCAGCACCATGGAGGGAAGCTCCTACAATGAGCAGTTCTTC. Translating it yields CASTMEGSSYNEQFF. The rearrangement links TRBV2 to TRBJ2-1; maybe TRBD2 (6 bases). CDR1 is SNHLY and CDR2 is FYNNEI in the germline V gene. Trimming took off 7 bases at V and 0 bases at J, with 13 bases between the two ends. The CDR3 loop spans 15 amino acids. Complete variable domain (other parts from reference TRBV2 and TRBJ2-1): EPEVTQTPSHQVTQMGQEVILRCVPISNHLYFYWYRQILGQKVEFLVSFYNNEISEKSEIFDDQFSVERPDGSNFTLKIRSTKLEDSAMYFCASTMEGSSYNEQFFGPGTRLTVL.

The V gene is TRBV6-5, the J gene TRBJ2-3; D gene ambiguous. V lost 0 bases, J lost 3 bases, and 7 bases lay in between. The CDR3 runs 14 residues. Germline assignment: CDR1 MNHEY and CDR2 SVGAGI. The CDR3 DNA follows: TGTGCCAGCAGTTACTCCACAGCAACAGATACGCAGTATTTT. Translation: CASSYSTATDTQYF.

V is TRBV6-5 and J is TRBJ2-7; 14 positions agree with TRBD2. Germline V gives CDR1 MNHEY, CDR2 SVGAGI. V gave up 5 bases and J gave up 8 bases; unmatched junction bases: 8. The CDR3 runs 15 residues. The DNA for the CDR3 is TGTGCCAGCAGTCCGGGACTAGCGGGAGCGGGGAAGCAGTACTTC. Protein sequence: CASSPGLAGAGKQYF.